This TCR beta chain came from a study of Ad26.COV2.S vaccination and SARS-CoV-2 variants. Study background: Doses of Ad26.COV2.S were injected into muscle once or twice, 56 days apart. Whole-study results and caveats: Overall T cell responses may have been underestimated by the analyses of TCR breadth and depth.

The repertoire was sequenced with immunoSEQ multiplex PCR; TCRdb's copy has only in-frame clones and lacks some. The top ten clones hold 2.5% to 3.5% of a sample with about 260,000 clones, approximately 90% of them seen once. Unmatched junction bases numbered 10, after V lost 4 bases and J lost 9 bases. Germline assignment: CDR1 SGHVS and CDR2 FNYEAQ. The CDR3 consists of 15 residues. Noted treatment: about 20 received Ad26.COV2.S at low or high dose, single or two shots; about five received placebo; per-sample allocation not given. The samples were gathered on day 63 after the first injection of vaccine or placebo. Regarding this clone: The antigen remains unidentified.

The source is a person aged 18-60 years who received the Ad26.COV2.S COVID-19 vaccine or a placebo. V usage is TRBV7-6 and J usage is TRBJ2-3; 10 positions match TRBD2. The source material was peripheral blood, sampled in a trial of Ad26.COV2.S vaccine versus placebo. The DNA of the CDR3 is TGTGCCAGCAGCTCCTCCACTAGCGGGACTGGAACGCAGTATTTT. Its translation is CASSSSTSGTGTQYF. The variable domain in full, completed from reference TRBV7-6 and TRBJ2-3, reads GAGVSQSPRYKVTKRGQDVALRCDPISGHVSLYWYRQALGQGPEFLTYFNYEAQQDKSGLPNDRFSAERPEGSISTLTIQRTEQRDSAMYRCASSSSTSGTGTQYFGPGTRLTVL.